This TCR beta chain emerged from a study of graft-versus-host responses after intestinal transplantation. The table came from immunoSEQ multiplex PCR; TCRdb's copy has only in-frame clones and leaves some out. The sample records about 71,000 clones, roughly 91% being singletons. V lost 7 bases to trimming and J lost 1 base, with 7 bases between them. Germline loops: CDR1 SQVTM, CDR2 ANQGSEA. The CDR3 spans 11 residues. This clone was recorded only once. Antigen: not known. V usage is TRBV29-1 and J usage is TRBJ1-1, with D tentatively TRBD1 (6 bases). This sample comprised unstimulated CD8+ T cells sorted from spleen or lymph node cells, obtained before intestinal transplant. This receptor was obtained from a human donor who received an intestinal transplant. For the CDR3, the DNA is TGCAGCGCGGACAGGAACACTGAAGCTTTCTTT. Amino acid sequence: CSADRNTEAFF.